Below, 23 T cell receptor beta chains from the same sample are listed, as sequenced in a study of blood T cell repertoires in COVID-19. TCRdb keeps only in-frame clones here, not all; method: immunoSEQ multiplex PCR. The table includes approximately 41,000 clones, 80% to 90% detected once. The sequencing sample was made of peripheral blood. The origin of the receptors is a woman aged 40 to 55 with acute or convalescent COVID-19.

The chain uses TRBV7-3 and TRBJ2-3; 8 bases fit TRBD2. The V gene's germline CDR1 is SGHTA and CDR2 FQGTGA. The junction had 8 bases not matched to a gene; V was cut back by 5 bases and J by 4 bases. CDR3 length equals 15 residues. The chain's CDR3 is CASSRIAGRSDTQYF. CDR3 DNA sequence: TGTGCCAGCAGCCGAATAGCGGGGCGATCAGATACGCAGTATTTT.

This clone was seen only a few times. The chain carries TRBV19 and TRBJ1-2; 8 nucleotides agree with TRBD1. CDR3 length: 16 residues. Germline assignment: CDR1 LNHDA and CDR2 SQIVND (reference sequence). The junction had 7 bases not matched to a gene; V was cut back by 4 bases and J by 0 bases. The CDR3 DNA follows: TGTGCCAGTAGTAAGAGGACAGGGTCCTCTAACTATGGCTACACCTTC. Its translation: CASSKRTGSSNYGYTF.

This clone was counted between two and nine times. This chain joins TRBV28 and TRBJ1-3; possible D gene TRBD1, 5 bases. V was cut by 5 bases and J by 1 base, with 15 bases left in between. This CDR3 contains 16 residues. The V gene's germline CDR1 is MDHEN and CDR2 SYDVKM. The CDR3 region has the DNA TGTGCCAGCAGTCTCGGGGGGGGGACTTCTGGAAACACCATATATTTT. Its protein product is CASSLGGGTSGNTIYF.

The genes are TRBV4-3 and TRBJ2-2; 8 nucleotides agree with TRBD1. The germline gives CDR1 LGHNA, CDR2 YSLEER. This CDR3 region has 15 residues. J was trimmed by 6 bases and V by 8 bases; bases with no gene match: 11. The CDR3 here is CASSKDRAVSGELFF. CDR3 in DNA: TGCGCCAGCTCGAAGGACAGGGCTGTGTCCGGGGAGCTGTTTTTT.

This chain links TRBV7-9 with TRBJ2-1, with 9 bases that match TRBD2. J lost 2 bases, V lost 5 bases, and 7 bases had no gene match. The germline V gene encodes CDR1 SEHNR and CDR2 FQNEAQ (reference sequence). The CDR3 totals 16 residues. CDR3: CASSNTLAGTYNEQFF. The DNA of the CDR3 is TGTGCCAGCAGCAATACCCTAGCGGGGACCTACAATGAGCAGTTCTTC.

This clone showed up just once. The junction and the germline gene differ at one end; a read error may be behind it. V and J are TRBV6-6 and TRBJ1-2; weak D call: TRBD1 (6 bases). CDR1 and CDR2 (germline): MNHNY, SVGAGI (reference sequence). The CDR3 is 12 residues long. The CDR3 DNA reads TGTGCCAGCAGTCAATTACGGGACACCGGGTCGTTC. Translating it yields CASSQLRDTGSF.

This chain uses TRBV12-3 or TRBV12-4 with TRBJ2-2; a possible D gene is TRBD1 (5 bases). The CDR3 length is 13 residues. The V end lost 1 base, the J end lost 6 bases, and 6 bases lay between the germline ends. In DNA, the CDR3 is TGTGCCAGCAGTTTAGTCAGGGCCGGGGAGCTGTTTTTT. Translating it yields CASSLVRAGELFF.

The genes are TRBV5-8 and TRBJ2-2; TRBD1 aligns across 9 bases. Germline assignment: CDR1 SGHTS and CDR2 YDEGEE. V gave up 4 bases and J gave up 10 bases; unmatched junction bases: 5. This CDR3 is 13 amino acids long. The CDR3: CASSNTGGAELFF. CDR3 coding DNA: TGTGCCAGCAGCAATACAGGGGGCGCGGAGCTGTTTTTT.

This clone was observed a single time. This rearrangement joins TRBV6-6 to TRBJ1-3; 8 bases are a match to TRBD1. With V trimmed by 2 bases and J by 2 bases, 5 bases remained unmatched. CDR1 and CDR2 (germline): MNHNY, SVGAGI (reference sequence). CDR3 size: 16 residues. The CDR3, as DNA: TGTGCCAGCAGTTACACTGACAGGGGCGCTGGAAACACCATATATTTT. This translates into CASSYTDRGAGNTIYF.

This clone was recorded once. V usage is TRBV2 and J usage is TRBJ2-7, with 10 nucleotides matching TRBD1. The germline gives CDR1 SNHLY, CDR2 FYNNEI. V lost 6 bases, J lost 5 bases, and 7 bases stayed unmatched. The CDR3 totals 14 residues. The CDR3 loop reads CASSQGQGHHEQYF. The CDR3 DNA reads TGTGCCAGCAGCCAGGGACAGGGGCATCACGAGCAGTACTTC.

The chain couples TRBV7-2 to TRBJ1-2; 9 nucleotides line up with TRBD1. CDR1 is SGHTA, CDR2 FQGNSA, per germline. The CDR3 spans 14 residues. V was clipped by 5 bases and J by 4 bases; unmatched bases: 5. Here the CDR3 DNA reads TGTGCCAGCAGCGGCCGGGACAGGGTCTATGGCTACACCTTC. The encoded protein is CASSGRDRVYGYTF.

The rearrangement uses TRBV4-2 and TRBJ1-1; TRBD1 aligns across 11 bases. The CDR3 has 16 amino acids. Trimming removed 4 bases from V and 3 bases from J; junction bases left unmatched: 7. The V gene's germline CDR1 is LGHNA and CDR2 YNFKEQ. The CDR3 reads CASSPIGGQGDTEAFF. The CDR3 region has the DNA TGTGCCAGCAGCCCAATCGGGGGACAGGGGGACACTGAAGCTTTCTTT.

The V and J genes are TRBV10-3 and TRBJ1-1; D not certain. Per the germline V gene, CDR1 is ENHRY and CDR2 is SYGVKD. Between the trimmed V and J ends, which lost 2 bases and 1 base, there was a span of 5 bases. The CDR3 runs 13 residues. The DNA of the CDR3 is TGTGCCATCAGTGAGAACAAGAACACTGAAGCTTTCTTT. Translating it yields CAISENKNTEAFF.

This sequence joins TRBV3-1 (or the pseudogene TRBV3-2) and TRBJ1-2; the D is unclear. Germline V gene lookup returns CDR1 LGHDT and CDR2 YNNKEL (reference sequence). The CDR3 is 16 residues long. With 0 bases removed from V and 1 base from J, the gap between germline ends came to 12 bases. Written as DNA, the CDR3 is TGTGCCAGCAGCCAAGATCGGGGAGGAATTAACTATGGCTACACCTTC. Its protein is CASSQDRGGINYGYTF.

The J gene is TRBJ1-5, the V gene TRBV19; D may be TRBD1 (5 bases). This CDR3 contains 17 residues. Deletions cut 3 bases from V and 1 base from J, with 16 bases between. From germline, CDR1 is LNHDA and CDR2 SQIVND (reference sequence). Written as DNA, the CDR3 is TGTGCCAGTAGTATGGGCAGGGTTGTACGGAGCAATCAGCCCCAGCATTTT. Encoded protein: CASSMGRVVRSNQPQHF.

CDR3 sequence: CASSLGQEGNTIYF. CDR3 DNA: TGCGCCAGCAGCTTGGGGCAGGAAGGAAACACCATATATTTT. The gene calls are TRBV5-1 and TRBJ1-3, with D unresolved. Between the trimmed V and J ends, which lost 0 bases and 4 bases, there was a span of 8 bases. CDR3 size: 14 residues. CDR1 and CDR2 from the germline V gene are SGHRS and YFSETQ. The complete variable domain, with remaining parts taken from reference TRBV5-1 and TRBJ1-3, reads KAGVTQTPRYLIKTRGQQVTLSCSPISGHRSVSWYQQTPGQGLQFLFEYFSETQRNKGNFPGRFSGRQFSNSRSEMNVSTLELGDSALYLCASSLGQEGNTIYFGEGSWLTVV.

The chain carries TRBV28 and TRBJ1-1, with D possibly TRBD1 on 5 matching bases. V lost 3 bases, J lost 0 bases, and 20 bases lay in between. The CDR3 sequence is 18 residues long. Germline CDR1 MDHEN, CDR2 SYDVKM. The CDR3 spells CASSFIGRTGPMNTEAFF. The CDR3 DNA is TGTGCCAGCAGTTTTATCGGGAGGACGGGACCAATGAACACTGAAGCTTTCTTT.

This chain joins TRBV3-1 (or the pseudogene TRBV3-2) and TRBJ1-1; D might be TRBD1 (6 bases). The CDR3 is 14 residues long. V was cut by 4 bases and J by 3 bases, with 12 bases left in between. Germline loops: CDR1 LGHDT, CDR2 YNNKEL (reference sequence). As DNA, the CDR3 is TGTGCCAGCAGCCCCAGACCAGGGGACACTGAAGCTTTCTTT. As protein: CASSPRPGDTEAFF.

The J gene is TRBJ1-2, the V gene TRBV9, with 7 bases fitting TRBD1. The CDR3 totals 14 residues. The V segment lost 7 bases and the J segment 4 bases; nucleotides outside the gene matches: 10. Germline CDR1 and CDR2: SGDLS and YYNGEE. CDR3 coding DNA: TGTGCCAGCCTAGATCGGACAGGAGCCTATGGCTACACCTTC. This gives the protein CASLDRTGAYGYTF.

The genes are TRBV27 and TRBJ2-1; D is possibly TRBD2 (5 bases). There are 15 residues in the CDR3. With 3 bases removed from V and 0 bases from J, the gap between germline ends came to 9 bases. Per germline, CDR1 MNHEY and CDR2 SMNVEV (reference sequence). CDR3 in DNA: TGTGCCAGCAGTTTTGGAGGAAACTCCTACAATGAGCAGTTCTTC. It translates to CASSFGGNSYNEQFF.

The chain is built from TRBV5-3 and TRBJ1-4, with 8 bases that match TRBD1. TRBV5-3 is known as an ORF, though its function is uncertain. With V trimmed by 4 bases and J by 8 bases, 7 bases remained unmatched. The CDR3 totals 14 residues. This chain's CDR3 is CARSPGQGKEKLFF. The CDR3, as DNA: TGTGCCAGAAGCCCCGGACAGGGTAAAGAAAAACTGTTTTTT.

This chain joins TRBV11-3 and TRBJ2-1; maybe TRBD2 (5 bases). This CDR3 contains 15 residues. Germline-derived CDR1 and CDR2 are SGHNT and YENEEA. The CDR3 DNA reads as TGTTTCACGCAGCGGCTCGTGAGCTCCTACAATGAGCAGTTCTTC. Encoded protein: CFTQRLVSSYNEQFF.

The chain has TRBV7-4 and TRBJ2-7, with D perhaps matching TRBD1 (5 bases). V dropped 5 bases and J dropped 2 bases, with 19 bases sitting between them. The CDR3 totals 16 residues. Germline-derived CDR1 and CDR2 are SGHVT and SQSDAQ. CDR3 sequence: CASSPRRRAITYEQYF. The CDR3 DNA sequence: TGTGCCAGCAGCCCCAGGCGCAGGGCCATTACCTACGAGCAGTACTTC.